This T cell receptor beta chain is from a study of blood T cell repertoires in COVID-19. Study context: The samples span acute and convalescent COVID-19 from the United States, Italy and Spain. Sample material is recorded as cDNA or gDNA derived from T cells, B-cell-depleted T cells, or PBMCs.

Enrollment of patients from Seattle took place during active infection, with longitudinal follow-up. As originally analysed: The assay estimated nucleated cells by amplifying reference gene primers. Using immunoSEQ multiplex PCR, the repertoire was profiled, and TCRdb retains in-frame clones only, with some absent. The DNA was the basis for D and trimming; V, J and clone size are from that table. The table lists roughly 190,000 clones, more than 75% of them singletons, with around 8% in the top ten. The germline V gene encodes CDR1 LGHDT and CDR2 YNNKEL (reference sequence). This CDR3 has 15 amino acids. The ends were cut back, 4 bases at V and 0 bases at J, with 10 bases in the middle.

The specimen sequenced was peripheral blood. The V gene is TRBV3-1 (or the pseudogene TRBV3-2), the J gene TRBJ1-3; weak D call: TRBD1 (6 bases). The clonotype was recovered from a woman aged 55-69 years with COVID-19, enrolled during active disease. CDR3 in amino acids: CASSRGRYSGNTIYF. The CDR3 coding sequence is TGTGCCAGCAGCCGGGGGCGTTACTCTGGAAACACCATATATTTT.